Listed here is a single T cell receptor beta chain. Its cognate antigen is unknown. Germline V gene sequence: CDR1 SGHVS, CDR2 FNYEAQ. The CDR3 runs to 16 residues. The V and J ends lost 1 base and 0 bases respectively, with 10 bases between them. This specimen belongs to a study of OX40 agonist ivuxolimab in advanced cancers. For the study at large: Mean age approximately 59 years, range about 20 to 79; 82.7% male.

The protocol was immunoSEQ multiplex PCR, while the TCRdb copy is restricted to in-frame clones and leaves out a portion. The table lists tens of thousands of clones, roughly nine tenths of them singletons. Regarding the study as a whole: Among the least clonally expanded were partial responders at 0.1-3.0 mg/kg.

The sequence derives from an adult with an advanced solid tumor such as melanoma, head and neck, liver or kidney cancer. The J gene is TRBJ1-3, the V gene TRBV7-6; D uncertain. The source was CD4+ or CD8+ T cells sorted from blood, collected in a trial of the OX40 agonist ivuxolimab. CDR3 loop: CASSLVAASSGNTIYF. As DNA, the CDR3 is TGTGCCAGCAGCTTAGTGGCAGCATCCTCTGGAAACACCATATATTTT. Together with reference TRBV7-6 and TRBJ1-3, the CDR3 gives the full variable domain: GAGVSQSPRYKVTKRGQDVALRCDPISGHVSLYWYRQALGQGPEFLTYFNYEAQQDKSGLPNDRFSAERPEGSISTLTIQRTEQRDSAMYRCASSLVAASSGNTIYFGEGSWLTVV.